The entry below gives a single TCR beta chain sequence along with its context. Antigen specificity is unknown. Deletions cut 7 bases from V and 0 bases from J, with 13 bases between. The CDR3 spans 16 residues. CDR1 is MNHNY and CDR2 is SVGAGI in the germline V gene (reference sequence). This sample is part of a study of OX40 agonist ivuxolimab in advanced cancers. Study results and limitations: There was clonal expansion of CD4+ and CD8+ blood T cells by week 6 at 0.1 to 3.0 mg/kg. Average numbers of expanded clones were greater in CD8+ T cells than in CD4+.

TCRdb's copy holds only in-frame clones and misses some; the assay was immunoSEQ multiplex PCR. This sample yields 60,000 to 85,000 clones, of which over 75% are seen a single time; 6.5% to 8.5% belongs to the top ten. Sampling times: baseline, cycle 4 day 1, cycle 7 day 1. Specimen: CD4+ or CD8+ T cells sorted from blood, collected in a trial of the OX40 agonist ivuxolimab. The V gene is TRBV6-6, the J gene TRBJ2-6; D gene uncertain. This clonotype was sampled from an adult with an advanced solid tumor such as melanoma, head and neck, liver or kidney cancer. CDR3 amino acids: CASNALFGSGANVLTF. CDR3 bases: TGTGCCAGCAACGCACTCTTTGGCTCTGGGGCCAACGTCCTGACTTTC.